The sequence of this TCR beta chain was determined in a study of blood T cells in healthy people across ages. Using a J-beta primer mix together with a sample-barcoded 5' primer, a second PCR was run for roughly 7 to 12 cycles. At least 3 million CDR3-containing paired-end reads were obtained per sample. MiXCR, run by TCRdb on the 5' RACE reads, gives a single entry per CDR3 protein. The table has about 570,000 distinct CDR3 sequences, approximately 27% seen once. This clonotype was recorded a few times. The V and J ends lost 4 bases and 5 bases respectively, with 12 bases between them. The CDR3 runs to 13 residues. Germline values: CDR1 MGHDK, CDR2 SYGVNS.

The receptor's source is a woman aged 70-85 years in good health. The rearrangement uses TRBV25-1 and TRBJ2-7, with D hard to call. The sample consisted of blood. CDR3 sequence reads: CASSVVGLNEQYF. The CDR3 DNA reads as TGTGCCAGCAGTGTCGTCGGGTTGAACGAGCAGTACTTC.